This TCR beta chain was retrieved from a study of T cell responses to AZD1222 COVID-19 vaccine. Study results and limitations: Donors, mostly white British, included more females; clonal diversity was possibly underestimated.

Worth noting for this clone: Antigen: not known.

The assay was immunoSEQ multiplex PCR, and TCRdb's table has in-frame clones only and misses some. This sample has 130,000 or so clones; 80% to 95% occur once, and the top ten carry 4%. CDR1 is SGHNT, CDR2 YYREEE, per germline (reference sequence). The length of the CDR3 is 16 residues. Deletions cut 4 bases from V and 6 bases from J, with 19 bases between. The material sequenced was peripheral blood, taken 28 days after the second AZD1222 dose. This TCR derives from an adult who received the AZD1222 COVID-19 vaccine. The V gene is TRBV5-4, the J gene TRBJ1-4, with D perhaps matching TRBD1 (5 bases). CDR3 coding DNA: TGTGCCAGCAGCCGGGGGAACCCCTCAAGGGATGAAAAACTGTTTTTT. Residues: CASSRGNPSRDEKLFF. Full variable domain (missing parts from reference TRBV5-4 and TRBJ1-4): ETGVTQSPTHLIKTRGQQVTLRCSSQSGHNTVSWYQQALGQGPQFIFQYYREEENGRGNFPPRFSGLQFPNYSSELNVNALELDDSALYLCASSRGNPSRDEKLFFGSGTQLSVL.